These 14 T cell receptor beta chains originate from one sample sequenced in a study of Graves' ophthalmopathy and Graves' hyperthyroidism. RNA transcripts yielded amplified TCR beta CDR3 regions. HTBI primers were employed in first-round RT-PCR, then a second-round multiplex PCR followed. TCRdb independently ran MiXCR on the multiplex PCR reads; one entry per CDR3 protein. The repertoire includes hundreds of thousands of distinct CDR3 sequences, about two fifths of them detected once, and around 3.3% sits in the top ten. The sequencing sample was made of peripheral blood. The source is an adult man with Graves' ophthalmopathy.

This clonotype was picked up many times. The rearrangement joins TRBV11-2 to TRBJ1-6; D possibly corresponds to TRBD1 (5 bases). This CDR3 region has 18 residues. The germline CDR1 and CDR2 sequences are SGHAT and FQNNGV. Trimming removed 4 bases from V and 7 bases from J, with 23 bases in between. CDR3 sequence (DNA): TGTGCCAGCAGCTCCAGGAGGTGGGGGGGACGGGTAAATTCACCCCTCCACTTT. Translated, it gives CASSSRRWGGRVNSPLHF.

This clonotype was seen a handful of times. The chain recombines TRBV6-1 with TRBJ2-7; D is possibly TRBD2 (5 bases). The V gene lost 8 bases and the J gene lost 5 bases, with 16 bases spanning the gap. The germline CDR1 and CDR2 sequences are MNHNS and SASEGT. There are 13 residues in the CDR3. The CDR3: CASRSGYFHEQYF. The CDR3 bases are TGTGCCAGCCGATCGGGATACTTCCACGAGCAGTACTTC.

Only one count was recorded for this clonotype. V gene TRBV6-5 combines with J gene TRBJ1-2; the match to TRBD1 covers 7 bases. Trimming took 6 bases from V and 12 from J; bases not matched to a gene: 10. This CDR3 has 12 residues. From germline, CDR1 is MNHEY and CDR2 SVGAGI. The CDR3 bases are TGTGCCAGCAGGTCCACAGGGGCTGGAAACACCTTC. Amino acids: CASRSTGAGNTF.

This clonotype was counted ten times or more. One end of the junction is discordant with germline, which a read error may explain. The chain combines TRBV2 with TRBJ1-2; 12 positions match TRBD1. CDR1 is SNHLY and CDR2 is FYNNEI in the germline V gene. The CDR3 is 15 residues long. The CDR3, as DNA: TGTGCCAGCAGGGAAGGGACAGGGGGCAACTATGGCTACACCTTC. Protein sequence: CASREGTGGNYGYTF.

J is TRBJ2-3 and V is TRBV25-1; D is tentatively TRBD1 or TRBD2 (5 bases each). V lost 1 base and J 5 bases, leaving 7 bases between the germline ends. CDR1 is MGHDK, CDR2 SYGVNS, per germline. This CDR3 is built from 13 residues. The CDR3: CASSEWDGDTQYF. The CDR3 nucleotides read TGTGCCAGCAGTGAATGGGACGGAGATACGCAGTATTTT. Variable domain in full (rest from reference TRBV25-1 and TRBJ2-3): EADIYQTPRYLVIGTGKKITLECSQTMGHDKMYWYQQDPGMELHLIHYSYGVNSTEKGDLSSESTVSRIRTEHFPLTLESARPSHTSQYLCASSEWDGDTQYFGPGTRLTVL.

In this sample, this clonotype turned up a few times. A junction boundary mismatches the germline segment, possibly from a read error. This chain joins TRBV10-3 and TRBJ2-2; 7 bases are a match to TRBD1. Looked up from germline, CDR1 is ENHRY and CDR2 is SYGVKD. This CDR3 region has 16 residues. The CDR3, as DNA: TGTGCCAGCAGTTCCCGAAGGACAGGTCGAACCGGGGAGCTGTTTTTT. This codes for CASSSRRTGRTGELFF.

This clonotype was recorded at least ten times. The V and J genes are TRBV10-3 and TRBJ2-7; 10 bases agree with TRBD1. The CDR3 has 16 residues. Losses at the gene ends were 2 bases for V and 3 bases for J; bases not matched to a gene: 7. In germline, CDR1 is ENHRY, CDR2 SYGVKD. The DNA of the CDR3 is TGTGCCATCAGTGAGCATACCGACAGGGGGCACTACGAGCAGTACTTC. This codes for CAISEHTDRGHYEQYF.

A word on this clonotype: A much larger clone lies one base from this, so it may be a read error. V gene TRBV4-2 combines with J gene TRBJ2-5; D not certain. The CDR3 totals 13 residues. V was cut by 4 bases and J by 3 bases, with 9 bases left in between. Germline CDR1 and CDR2: LGHNA and YNFKEQ. This chain's CDR3 is CASSRGIKETQYF. The CDR3 bases are TGTGCCAGCAGCCGAGGTATCAAAGAGACCCAGTACTTC.

This clonotype was counted many times. The chain uses TRBV6-6 and TRBJ2-7; maybe TRBD1 (5 bases). Trimming removed 5 bases from V and 3 bases from J, with 11 bases in between. Germline CDR1 is MNHNY and CDR2 is SVGAGI (reference sequence). CDR3 length: 13 amino acids. CDR3 amino acids: CASSQPDSYEQYF. DNA of the CDR3: TGTGCCAGCAGTCAACCAGACAGCTACGAGCAGTACTTC.

The chain links TRBV5-6 to TRBJ2-3; 8 bases match TRBD2. Germline CDR1 reads SGHDT; CDR2 reads YYEEEE. The length of the CDR3 is 16 residues. The trim removed 2 bases at V and 2 bases at J, leaving 7 bases unmatched. The CDR3 protein is CASSFGGGRTTDTQYF. CDR3 nucleotides: TGTGCCAGCAGCTTTGGGGGCGGGAGGACCACAGATACGCAGTATTTT.

The rearrangement joins TRBV20-1 to TRBJ2-5; 9 bases are a match to TRBD2. The CDR3 loop spans 14 amino acids. The trim removed 7 bases at V and 7 bases at J, leaving 13 bases unmatched. Per germline, CDR1 DFQATT and CDR2 SNEGSKA (reference sequence). CDR3 sequence reads: CSVPSGTLEVTQYF. The CDR3 coding sequence is TGCAGTGTTCCTAGCGGGACACTGGAGGTGACCCAGTACTTC.

This clonotype was observed many times. The CDR3 loop is CASSLRTSPLHF. The CDR3 DNA reads TGTGCCAGCAGCTTAAGGACCTCACCCCTCCACTTT. This sequence joins TRBV7-9 and TRBJ1-6; D ambiguous. V lost 2 bases and J lost 10, with 6 bases in between. The CDR3 contains 12 residues. Germline V lookup: CDR1 SEHNR, CDR2 FQNEAQ (reference sequence).

Many counts were recorded for this clonotype. The chain carries TRBV29-1 and TRBJ2-7; D not certain. Germline CDR1 reads SQVTM; CDR2 reads ANQGSEA. V lost 2 bases to trimming and J lost 4 bases, with 6 bases between them. The CDR3 is 11 residues long. The CDR3: CSVEKDYEQYF. CDR3 sequence (DNA): TGCAGCGTTGAAAAAGATTACGAGCAGTACTTC.

Ten or more counts support this clonotype. The gene calls are TRBV7-9 and TRBJ2-7; possible D gene TRBD1, 6 bases. Germline V CDR1 and CDR2: SEHNR, FQNEAQ (reference sequence). CDR3 length equals 15 residues. Deletions cut 6 bases from V and 0 bases from J, with 15 bases between. CDR3 in amino acids: CASSQMDRASYEQYF. CDR3 nucleotide sequence: TGTGCCAGCAGTCAAATGGACAGAGCCTCCTACGAGCAGTACTTC.